Presented here are 20 T cell receptor beta chains from one specimen sequenced in a study of beta chain features in type 1 diabetes. Regarding the study as a whole: Type 1 diabetes patients had TCRB CDR3s that were shorter (moderately but significantly so) in all four CD4+ subsets.

Expressed TCRB transcripts were sequenced after all isolated RNA was converted to cDNA. Assay: immunoSEQ multiplex PCR; the TCRdb copy retains only in-frame clones and omits some. The sample yields more than 250,000 clones, roughly 15% seen once. Their recognized antigens are unknown. The sequenced sample was naive CD4+ T cells from blood. These receptors all stem from a young man with type 1 diabetes.

This clone appeared a few times. The chain combines TRBV6-1 with TRBJ2-3; a weak D match, TRBD2 (5 bases). The V gene lost 2 bases and the J gene lost 6 bases, with 15 bases spanning the gap. Germline CDR1 and CDR2: MNHNS and SASEGT. CDR3 length: 15 residues. As DNA, the CDR3 is TGTGCCAGCAGTGAATACGGAGCGGCCCCCGATACGCAGTATTTT. Its translation is CASSEYGAAPDTQYF.

The chain recombines TRBV7-2 with TRBJ2-3, with D uncertain. CDR3 length: 13 amino acids. Trimming removed 6 bases at V and 3 bases at J, with 10 bases between. Germline CDR1 and CDR2: SGHTA and FQGNSA. CDR3 bases: TGTGCCAGCAGGGGCTCCGTGACAGATACGCAGTATTTT. Protein sequence: CASRGSVTDTQYF.

The chain links TRBV29-1 to TRBJ2-3; perhaps TRBD2 as D (5 bases). CDR1 is SQVTM and CDR2 is ANQGSEA in the germline V gene. V was trimmed by 7 bases and J by 0 bases, leaving 14 bases between them. CDR3 length: 14 amino acids. CDR3 loop: CSAWTLRSTDTQYF. The CDR3 nucleotides read TGCAGCGCATGGACTCTTAGGAGCACAGATACGCAGTATTTT.

The chain carries TRBV7-9 and TRBJ2-7; no clear D. The V and J ends lost 5 bases and 5 bases respectively, with 10 bases between them. From germline, CDR1 is SEHNR and CDR2 FQNEAQ (reference sequence). CDR3 length equals 12 residues. Written as DNA, the CDR3 is TGTGCCAGCAGCCCCCTGACTGACGAGCAGTACTTC. The encoded protein is CASSPLTDEQYF.

This clone has more than one count but fewer than ten. The chain links TRBV30 to TRBJ2-3, with 7 bases that match TRBD1. The CDR3 covers 12 residues. Germline loops: CDR1 GTSNPN, CDR2 SVGIG (reference sequence). J gave up 1 base and V 5 bases, and 0 bases lay outside the gene matches. CDR3 DNA sequence: TGTGCCTGGGGACAGGGCACAGATACGCAGTATTTT. It specifies CAWGQGTDTQYF.

This chain links TRBV14 with TRBJ2-4; D not certain. The CDR3 is 12 residues long. The ends were cut back, 4 bases at V and 4 bases at J, with 5 bases in the middle. CDR1 SGHDN and CDR2 FVKESK come from the germline V gene. CDR3 sequence reads: CASSPGKNIQYF. The DNA for the CDR3 is TGTGCCAGCAGCCCCGGTAAAAACATTCAGTACTTC. Based on the CDR3 plus reference TRBV14 and TRBJ2-4, the full variable domain is EAGVTQFPSHSVIEKGQTVTLRCDPISGHDNLYWYRRVMGKEIKFLLHFVKESKQDESGMPNNRFLAERTGGTYSTLKVQPAELEDSGVYFCASSPGKNIQYFGAGTRLSVL.

This rearrangement joins TRBV28 to TRBJ2-3, with D possibly being TRBD1 (6 bases). Germline V gives CDR1 MDHEN, CDR2 SYDVKM. V was trimmed by 8 bases and J by 0 bases, leaving 9 bases between them. The CDR3 spans 13 residues. The CDR3 DNA sequence: TGTGCCAGCGTAACAGGGAGCACAGATACGCAGTATTTT. This codes for CASVTGSTDTQYF.

The J gene is TRBJ2-3, the V gene TRBV9, with TRBD2 matching over 14 bases. The ends lost 4 bases at V and 4 bases at J; junction bases unmatched: 2. Germline CDR1 and CDR2: SGDLS and YYNGEE. CDR3 length: 15 residues. As DNA, the CDR3 is TGTGCCAGCAGCAGACTAGCGGGGGGGCCAGATACGCAGTATTTT. Protein product: CASSRLAGGPDTQYF.

This clone was counted only a few times. The chain employs TRBV30 and TRBJ2-7; maybe TRBD2 (6 bases). V shed 2 bases and J shed 7 bases, with 15 bases lying between them. This CDR3 is built from 13 residues. Germline CDR1 reads GTSNPN; CDR2 reads SVGIG (reference sequence). The CDR3 sequence is CAWSRAGRGEQYF. Here the CDR3 DNA reads TGTGCCTGGAGTCGGGCAGGCCGGGGGGAGCAGTACTTC.

This clone came up once. V and J are TRBV15 and TRBJ2-7, with 8 positions matching TRBD1. J was trimmed by 0 bases and V by 3 bases; bases with no gene match: 4. Germline loops: CDR1 LNHNV, CDR2 YYDKDF (reference sequence). The CDR3 totals 15 residues. The chain's CDR3 is CATSSLGTGSYEQYF. CDR3 nucleotides: TGTGCCACCAGCAGCTTAGGGACAGGCTCCTACGAGCAGTACTTC.

This clone was seen a few times. V is TRBV30 and J is TRBJ2-2; no reliable D call. Germline V CDR1 and CDR2: GTSNPN, SVGIG (reference sequence). The CDR3 totals 11 residues. Trimming left V 3 bases short and J 6 bases short, with 5 bases between. CDR3 region: CAWRSAGELFF. CDR3 coding DNA: TGTGCCTGGAGGTCAGCCGGGGAGCTGTTTTTT. Complete variable domain (other parts from reference TRBV30 and TRBJ2-2): SQTIHQWPATLVQPVGSPLSLECTVEGTSNPNLYWYRQAAGRGLQLLFYSVGIGQISSEVPQNLSASRPQDRQFILSSKKLLLSDSGFYLCAWRSAGELFFGEGSRLTVL.

This clone was observed a few times. The chain uses TRBV5-1 and TRBJ1-5; 9 bases line up with TRBD1. CDR1 is SGHRS and CDR2 is YFSETQ in the germline V gene. The CDR3 covers 18 residues. J gave up 3 bases and V 4 bases, and 14 bases lay outside the gene matches. Here the CDR3 reads CASSIRDRAGDYNQPQHF. DNA of the CDR3: TGCGCCAGCAGCATCCGGGACAGGGCGGGGGACTACAATCAGCCCCAGCATTTT. Looking up the rest from reference TRBV5-1 and TRBJ1-5 gives the full variable domain: KAGVTQTPRYLIKTRGQQVTLSCSPISGHRSVSWYQQTPGQGLQFLFEYFSETQRNKGNFPGRFSGRQFSNSRSEMNVSTLELGDSALYLCASSIRDRAGDYNQPQHFGDGTRLSIL.

J is TRBJ2-1 and V is TRBV28; 9 nucleotides match TRBD2. The CDR3 is 16 residues long. Per germline, CDR1 MDHEN and CDR2 SYDVKM. The V segment lost 5 bases and the J segment 7 bases; nucleotides outside the gene matches: 12. CDR3 DNA: TGTGCCAGCAGTCCCCCGTGGGCGGGGGGGCGAAATGAGCAGTTCTTC. Encoded protein: CASSPPWAGGRNEQFF.

This clone was picked up a small number of times. The chain joins TRBV6-4 to TRBJ2-1, with TRBD2 matching over 7 bases. Trimming took 9 bases from V and 4 from J; bases not matched to a gene: 3. Germline CDR1 is MRHNA and CDR2 is SNTAGT. This CDR3 spans 12 amino acids. The CDR3 reads CARAGRYNEQFF. CDR3 bases: TGTGCCAGAGCGGGGCGATACAATGAGCAGTTCTTC.

This clone was found a few times. The chain recombines TRBV11-2 with TRBJ1-2, with D maybe TRBD1 (5 bases). Deletions cut 3 bases from V and 6 bases from J, with 8 bases between. CDR1 is SGHAT and CDR2 is FQNNGV in the germline V gene. The CDR3 sequence is 12 residues long. DNA for the CDR3: TGTGCCAGCAGCTTTGCAGGGAATGGCTACACCTTC. Amino acid sequence: CASSFAGNGYTF.

The chain recombines TRBV28 with TRBJ1-5, with 7 positions matching TRBD1. The CDR3 sequence is 15 residues long. The junction had 9 bases not matched to a gene; V was cut back by 5 bases and J by 5 bases. Germline V lookup: CDR1 MDHEN, CDR2 SYDVKM. CDR3 loop: CASSPGGQKDQPQHF. For the CDR3, the DNA is TGTGCCAGCAGTCCCGGGGGACAGAAAGATCAGCCCCAGCATTTT.

This chain uses TRBV4-1 with TRBJ2-1; D not certain. The CDR3 consists of 15 residues. Germline V lookup: CDR1 MGHRA, CDR2 YSYEKL. Trimming removed 6 bases at V and 0 bases at J, with 12 bases between. The CDR3 coding sequence is TGCGCCAGCAGGTTAACCCGGTACTCCTACAATGAGCAGTTCTTC. Protein: CASRLTRYSYNEQFF.

The chain combines TRBV2 with TRBJ1-4; D not certain. Trimming stripped 6 bases from V and 0 bases from J, with 5 bases between. CDR1 and CDR2 (germline): SNHLY, FYNNEI. The CDR3 has 13 amino acids. Written as DNA, the CDR3 is TGTGCCAGCAGACGGGCAACTAATGAAAAACTGTTTTTT. Translating it yields CASRRATNEKLFF.

This clone has more than one count but fewer than ten. The J gene is TRBJ1-1, the V gene TRBV7-8; weak D call: TRBD1 (6 bases). Trimming cost V 5 bases and J 1 base, with 17 bases left between them. Germline V gives CDR1 SGHVS, CDR2 FQNEAQ. This CDR3 spans 16 amino acids. In nucleotides, the CDR3 is TGTGCCAGCAGCCAAAAGACAGGTTCACCGAACACTGAAGCTTTCTTT. It encodes CASSQKTGSPNTEAFF.

This clone appeared a few times. The chain couples TRBV4-3 to TRBJ2-4, with 7 bases fitting TRBD2. This CDR3 has 15 amino acids. The germline gives CDR1 LGHNA, CDR2 YSLEER. The junction had 3 bases not matched to a gene; V was cut back by 0 bases and J by 4 bases. The CDR3 protein is CASSQDAAGKNIQYF. The CDR3 DNA reads TGCGCCAGCAGCCAAGACGCAGCGGGGAAAAACATTCAGTACTTC.